The present entry profiles one T cell receptor beta chain with its context. Its antigen remains unidentified. The DNA input per sorted-subset replicate PCR was roughly 0.2 ug, corresponding to some 33,000 T cell genomes. Original handling: Junction-only immunoSEQ sequences carried no quality scores, so filtering differed. Measured with immunoSEQ multiplex PCR; TCRdb has only the in-frame clones, and not every one. V, J and clone size are taken as reported in that table, and D and trimming were inferred from the DNA itself. Of nearly 1 million clones listed, approximately 80% are singletons. The sample belongs to a study of shared clonotypes between healthy human individuals. The CDR3 length is 14 residues. V was pared by 0 bases and J by 10 bases, with 15 bases between. CDR1 SGHTA and CDR2 FQGNSA come from the germline V gene. Overall study results and limits: Sharing across a few donors was seen in 4.5% to 5.5% of naive CD4 clonotypes. Shared clonotypes across all four donors exceeded non-shared ones in generation probability.

The material sequenced was memory CD4+ T cells sorted from blood. Specified subset: CD45RA-negative fraction. This sequence joins TRBV7-2 and TRBJ1-1, with a weak D call TRBD1 (6 bases). The receptor was derived from a man between 18 and 29 years old in good health. In nucleotides, the CDR3 is TGTGCCAGCAGCTTAGCCCCGGAGGGGGTAGGAGCTTTCTTT. Translating it yields CASSLAPEGVGAFF.